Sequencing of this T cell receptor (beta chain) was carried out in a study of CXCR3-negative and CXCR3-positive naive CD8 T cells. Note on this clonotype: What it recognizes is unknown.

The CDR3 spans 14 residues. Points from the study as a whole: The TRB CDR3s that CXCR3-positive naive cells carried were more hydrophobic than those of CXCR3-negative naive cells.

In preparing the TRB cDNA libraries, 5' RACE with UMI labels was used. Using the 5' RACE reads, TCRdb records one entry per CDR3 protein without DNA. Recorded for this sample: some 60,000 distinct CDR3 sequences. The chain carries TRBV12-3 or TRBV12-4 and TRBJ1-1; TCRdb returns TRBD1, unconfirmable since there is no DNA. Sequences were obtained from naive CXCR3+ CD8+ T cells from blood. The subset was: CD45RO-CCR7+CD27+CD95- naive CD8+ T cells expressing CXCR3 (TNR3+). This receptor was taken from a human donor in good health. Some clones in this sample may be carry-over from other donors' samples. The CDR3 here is CASSPVGGRTEAFF.